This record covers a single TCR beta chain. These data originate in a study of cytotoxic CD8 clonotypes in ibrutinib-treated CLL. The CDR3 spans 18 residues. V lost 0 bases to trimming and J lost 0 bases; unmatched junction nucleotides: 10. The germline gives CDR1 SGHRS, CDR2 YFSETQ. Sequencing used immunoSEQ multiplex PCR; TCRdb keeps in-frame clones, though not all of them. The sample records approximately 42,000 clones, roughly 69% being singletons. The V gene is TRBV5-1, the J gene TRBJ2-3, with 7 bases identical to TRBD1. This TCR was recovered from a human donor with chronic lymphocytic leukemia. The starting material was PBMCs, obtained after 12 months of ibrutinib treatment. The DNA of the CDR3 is TGCGCCAGCAGCTTGGAGGGGGCGGCGGGCACTAGCACAGATACGCAGTATTTT. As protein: CASSLEGAAGTSTDTQYF.